The present TCR beta chain was sequenced within a study of blood T cell repertoires in COVID-19. Study information: Collection of acute and convalescent COVID-19 samples took place in the United States, Italy and Spain. PBMCs, B-cell-depleted T cells, or T cells were the source of the cDNA or gDNA that made up the material.

Per the original methods: Reference gene primers were amplified, and this amplification served to estimate nucleated cell counts. Produced via immunoSEQ multiplex PCR; TCRdb's table is partial and in-frame only. D and trimming were read from the DNA, whereas the V and J calls and clone size are those reported in that table. The table has around 260,000 clones, 84% seen once. The length of the CDR3 is 15 residues. The junction had 8 bases not matched to a gene; V was cut back by 2 bases and J by 4 bases. Germline V gene lookup returns CDR1 SGHRS and CDR2 YFSETQ. Sequencing was done on a sample of peripheral blood. This clonotype was sampled from a man aged 55 to 70 with acute or convalescent COVID-19. The chain combines TRBV5-1 with TRBJ2-5; 7 bases agree with TRBD1. The CDR3 loop reads CASSFDRVWAETQYF. The CDR3 DNA sequence: TGCGCCAGCAGCTTCGACAGGGTTTGGGCAGAGACCCAGTACTTC.